This T cell receptor beta chain was documented in a study of shared clonotypes between healthy human individuals (TCRdb year 2020). Context from the whole study: Two women and a few men aged 18 to 49 years were included in the cohort. To estimate repertoire size and how much clonotype sharing occurs between individuals, the study deeply sequenced the blood TCR repertoires of roughly 5 healthy adults. For each donor, CD4 naive and CD4 memory were each run on three plates, CD8 naive on two plates, and CD8 memory on one plate. Leukapheresis yielded between about 0.94 and 8.9 billion PBMCs per donor. To increase sequencing depth and limit assay-specific biases, TCR repertoire library preparation and sequencing were carried out by different laboratories using diverse techniques. General findings and caveats noted by the study authors: Higher generation probabilities were observed for clonotypes shared by all four sorted-subset donors than for non-shared clonotypes. Pairwise subsampling led to the expectation that sequencing depth would affect the degree of clonotype sharing among donors. Rarefaction of sorted-subset datasets indicated incomplete sequencing despite the large sequencing depth. Estimated clonotype richness was generally larger for naive than for memory subsets. Because the study included only a small number of donors, the genetic and exposure-history diversity represented was limited. Across several donors, about 4.5% of naive CD4, around 3.3% of naive CD8, 2.3% of memory CD4, and approximately 0.4% of memory CD8 clonotypes were shared. Sampling was restricted to blood, and TCR repertoires in tissue are likely to differ from TCR repertoires in blood.

The donors were healthy, HIV-negative adults who had no recently reported acute infections or vaccinations. All donors were Caucasian adults living in Nashville, Tennessee, USA. CD4+ T cells were enriched through magnetic negative selection, after which naive cells were positively selected on CD45RA and the remaining negative fraction served as the memory subset. After blood collection by leukapheresis, PBMCs were isolated using Ficoll-Histopaque density gradient centrifugation and then cryopreserved in the vapor phase of liquid nitrogen. Analytical flow cytometry was used to check the purity and quantity of every magnetically sorted T cell population. Genomic DNA was isolated from every sorted fraction and measured by UV absorbance on a Nanodrop 2000c. TCR CDR3 regions were amplified from genomic DNA by multiplex PCR using the deep immunoSEQ assay. Genomic DNA extracted from each cell subset was distributed evenly over all wells of several immunoSEQ 96-well plates, and each plate served as one replicate. Each replicate PCR for sorted subsets received about 200 ng genomic DNA, equal to roughly 33,000 T cell genomes. Purified libraries were quantified with a Qubit 3.0 fluorometer, sized on a Bioanalyzer 2100, and re-quantified with the KAPA Library Quantification kit. Every immunoSEQ 96-well plate was sequenced on a separate single-read 150-cycle Illumina NextSeq 550 flow cell. On the study's bioinformatics: The immunoSEQ output contained only junctional sequences without quality scores, so filtering could not match that applied to full-length reads. To assign V/J genes and CDR3, sequences were annotated against IMGT germline references using PyIR, a Python wrapper for IgBLAST v1.9. Reads with weak V/J assignments (E-value above 1e-6), missing CDR3, stop codons, out-of-frame junctions, or ambiguous translated residues were removed. V3J clonotypes were defined by identical inferred V gene, J gene, and CDR3 amino acid sequence. To compute the percentage overlap between repertoires, the number of shared unique clonotypes was divided by the size of the smaller repertoire. Repertoire richness was assessed with RTK rarefaction, the Chao1 estimator, and Recon v2.1 estimates of unobserved clonotypes. For all TCRbeta clonotypes obtained by the gDNA method from several donors, generation probabilities were computed with OLGA. TCRdb's version of the immuneACCESS table is confined to in-frame rearrangements and falls short of the full clone set. An unresolved V gene accounts for under half of the shortfall where checked; the remainder is of unknown origin. That table is the source of V, J and clone size, and D and trimming were worked out from the DNA. For this sample there are some 2,000,000 clones; 90% to 95% appear just once. Roughly 0.13% of the sample lies in the top ten.

V loses 2 bases at its end and J loses 4 bases; junction bases beyond the gene matches: 5. From cysteine to phenylalanine, the CDR3 is 15 amino acids long. Solely the CDR3 DNA is kept, with 45 bases framed from the first base. The germline V gene sets CDR1 to SNHLY and CDR2 to FYNNEI. This clone has a single count. This receptor's antigen is unknown. Nothing much larger sits one base from this clone, and base qualities are not available. This receptor chain uses TRBV2 and TRBJ1-1, and 9 junctional nucleotides match TRBD1. Sequences were obtained from naive CD4+ T cells sorted from blood. This specimen's cell subset or site label, per the study, means: CD45RA+ positively selected. The clonotype originates from a man between 18 and 29 years old in good health. The CDR3 reads CASSEYETGGTEAFF. The DNA is as follows: TGTGCCAGCAGTGAATATGAGACAGGGGGCACTGAAGCTTTCTTT.